Listed here are 9 T cell receptor beta chains from one sample, sequenced in a study of a mutant IDH1 vaccine in newly diagnosed glioma. Produced via immunoSEQ multiplex PCR; TCRdb's table is partial and in-frame only. The sample records nearly 25,000 clones, 82% being singletons. Antigens of these TCRs are unknown. Noted time point: week 47, end of study. It was 300 ug of mutant IDH1 20-mer peptide that made up each vaccine dose, given with topical imiquimod. Sequenced here: PBMCs, sampled from a glioma patient whose treatment included an IDH1 peptide vaccine. The receptors derive from a man aged 40-55 years with glioma. Some clones in this sample may be carry-over from other donors' samples.

The chain uses TRBV10-3 and TRBJ2-3, with D maybe TRBD2 (5 bases). The V and J ends lost 6 bases and 3 bases respectively, with 16 bases between them. The CDR3 is made up of 15 amino acids. Germline V gene lookup returns CDR1 ENHRY and CDR2 SYGVKD. CDR3 sequence (DNA): TGTGCCATCAGCACCAGCGGAGGTTGGACAGATACGCAGTATTTT. Protein: CAISTSGGWTDTQYF.

This clone was detected only once. The chain is built from TRBV6-5 and TRBJ1-5; 9 bases align to TRBD1. The ends lost 5 bases at V and 6 bases at J; junction bases unmatched: 5. Germline V gene sequence: CDR1 MNHEY, CDR2 SVGAGI. The CDR3 spans 14 residues. The CDR3 protein is CASSATGGGQPQHF. The CDR3 DNA reads TGTGCCAGCAGTGCGACAGGGGGTGGTCAGCCCCAGCATTTT.

This rearrangement joins TRBV7-2 to TRBJ1-4, with D tentatively TRBD1 (5 bases). This CDR3 contains 15 residues. The germline V and J ends were trimmed by 5 bases and 5 bases, with 15 bases remaining between them. Germline CDR1 reads SGHTA; CDR2 reads FQGNSA. CDR3: CASSIGAGLNEKLFF. The CDR3 nucleotides read TGTGCCAGCAGCATTGGGGCAGGACTGAATGAAAAACTGTTTTTT.

V and J are TRBV6-1 and TRBJ1-1; 7 bases fit TRBD1. The CDR3 extends over 14 amino acids. The V segment lost 5 bases and the J segment 4 bases; nucleotides outside the gene matches: 7. CDR1 is MNHNS and CDR2 is SASEGT in the germline V gene. CDR3 in DNA: TGTGCCAGCAGTAACCGGGACAGCATCACTGAAGCTTTCTTT. It is translated as CASSNRDSITEAFF.

The chain couples TRBV7-9 to TRBJ2-7, with 9 bases lining up with TRBD1. The V gene's germline CDR1 is SEHNR and CDR2 FQNEAQ (reference sequence). J gave up 5 bases and V 3 bases, and 5 bases lay outside the gene matches. This CDR3 region has 14 residues. The CDR3 here is CASSLGTGNHEQYF. For the CDR3, the DNA is TGTGCCAGCAGCTTGGGGACAGGGAACCACGAGCAGTACTTC.

This clone came up once. V is TRBV27 and J is TRBJ1-2, with D possibly matching TRBD1 (6 bases). With 5 bases removed from V and 3 bases from J, the gap between germline ends came to 10 bases. This CDR3 region has 13 residues. Germline V CDR1 and CDR2: MNHEY, SMNVEV (reference sequence). This CDR3 is CASSPGHHYGYTF. For the CDR3, the DNA is TGTGCCAGCAGTCCGGGACACCACTATGGCTACACCTTC.

The DNA of the CDR3 is TGTGCCAGCAGTGAAGCGGGGTTGCGCACTGAAGCTTTCTTT. Translation: CASSEAGLRTEAFF. This chain links TRBV6-1 with TRBJ1-1, with D uncertain. Germline assignment: CDR1 MNHNS and CDR2 SASEGT. CDR3 length equals 14 residues. The V end was cut by 0 bases, the J end by 4 bases, with 9 bases between.

Note on this clone: Within the sample, other DNA sequences also encode this same CDR3. The chain couples TRBV29-1 to TRBJ2-7, with D perhaps matching TRBD2 (6 bases). Germline CDR1 and CDR2: SQVTM and ANQGSEA. The V gene lost 4 bases and the J gene lost 2 bases, with 6 bases spanning the gap. This CDR3 has 11 residues. CDR3 coding DNA: TGCAGCGTTGGCGGGGCCTACGAGCAGTACTTC. Translation gives CSVGGAYEQYF.

This chain connects TRBV6-1 to TRBJ2-1, with D perhaps matching TRBD2 (6 bases). This CDR3 spans 15 amino acids. Trimming shortened V by 2 bases and J by 4 bases, and 12 bases separated the two germline ends. CDR1 and CDR2 (germline): MNHNS, SASEGT. CDR3 in DNA: TGTGCCAGCAGTGAAAGGGTAGCGGTTTACAATGAGCAGTTCTTC. This encodes CASSERVAVYNEQFF.